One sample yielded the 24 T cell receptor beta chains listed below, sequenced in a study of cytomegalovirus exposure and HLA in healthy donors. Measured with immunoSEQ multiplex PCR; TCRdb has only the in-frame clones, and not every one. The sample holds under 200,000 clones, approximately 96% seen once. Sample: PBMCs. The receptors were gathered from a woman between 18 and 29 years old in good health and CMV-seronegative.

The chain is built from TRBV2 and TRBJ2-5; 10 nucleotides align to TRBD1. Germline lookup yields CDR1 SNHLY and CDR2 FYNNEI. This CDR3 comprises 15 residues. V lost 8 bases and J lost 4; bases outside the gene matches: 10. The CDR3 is CASCLTGTGAETQYF. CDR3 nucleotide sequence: TGTGCCAGCTGTTTAACCGGGACAGGGGCAGAGACCCAGTACTTC.

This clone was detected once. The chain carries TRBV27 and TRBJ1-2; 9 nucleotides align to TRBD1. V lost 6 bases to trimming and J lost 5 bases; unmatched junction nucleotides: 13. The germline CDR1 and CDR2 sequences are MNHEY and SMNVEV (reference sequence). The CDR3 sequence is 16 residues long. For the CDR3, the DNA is TGTGCCAGCAGCAATCGAGGGGACAGGGAAGGATATGGCTACACCTTC. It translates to CASSNRGDREGYGYTF.

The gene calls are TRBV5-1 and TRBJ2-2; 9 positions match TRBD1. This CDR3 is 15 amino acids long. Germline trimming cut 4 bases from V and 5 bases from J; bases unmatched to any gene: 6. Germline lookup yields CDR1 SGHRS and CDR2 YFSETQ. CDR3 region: CASSEGTGRTGELFF. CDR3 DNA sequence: TGCGCCAGCAGCGAAGGGACAGGGAGGACCGGGGAGCTGTTTTTT.

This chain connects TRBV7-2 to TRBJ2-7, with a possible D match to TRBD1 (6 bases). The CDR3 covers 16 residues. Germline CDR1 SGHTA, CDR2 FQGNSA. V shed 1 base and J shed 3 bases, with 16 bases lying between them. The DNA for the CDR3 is TGTGCCAGCAGCTTAGTTAATCTAGGGACAAACTACGAGCAGTACTTC. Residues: CASSLVNLGTNYEQYF.

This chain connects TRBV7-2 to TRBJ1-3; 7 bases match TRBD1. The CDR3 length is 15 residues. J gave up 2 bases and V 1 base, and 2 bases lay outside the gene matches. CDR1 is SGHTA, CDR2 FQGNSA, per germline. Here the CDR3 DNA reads TGTGCCAGCAGCTTAGAGACAGGGCCTGGAAACACCATATATTTT. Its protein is CASSLETGPGNTIYF.

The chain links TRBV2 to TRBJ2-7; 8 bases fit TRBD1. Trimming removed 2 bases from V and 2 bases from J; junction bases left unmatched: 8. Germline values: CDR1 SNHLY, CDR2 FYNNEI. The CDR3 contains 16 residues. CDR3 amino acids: CASSERGRGPTYEQYF. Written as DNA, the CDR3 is TGTGCCAGCAGTGAAAGGGGCAGGGGGCCTACCTACGAGCAGTACTTC. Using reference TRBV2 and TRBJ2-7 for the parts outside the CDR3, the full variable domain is EPEVTQTPSHQVTQMGQEVILRCVPISNHLYFYWYRQILGQKVEFLVSFYNNEISEKSEIFDDQFSVERPDGSNFTLKIRSTKLEDSAMYFCASSERGRGPTYEQYFGPGTRLTVT.

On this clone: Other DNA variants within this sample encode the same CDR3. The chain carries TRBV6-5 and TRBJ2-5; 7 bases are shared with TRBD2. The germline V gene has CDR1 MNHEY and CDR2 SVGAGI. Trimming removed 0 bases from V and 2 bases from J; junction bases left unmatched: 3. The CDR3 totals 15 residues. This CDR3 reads CASSYSWGGQETQYF. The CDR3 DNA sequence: TGTGCCAGCAGTTACTCCTGGGGGGGACAAGAGACCCAGTACTTC.

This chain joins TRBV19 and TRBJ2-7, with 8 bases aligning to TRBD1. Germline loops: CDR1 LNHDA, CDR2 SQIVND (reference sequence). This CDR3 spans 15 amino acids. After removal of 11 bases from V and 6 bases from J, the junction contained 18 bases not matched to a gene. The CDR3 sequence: CASSQTGAFDIEQYF. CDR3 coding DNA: TGTGCCTCGTCCCAGACAGGGGCCTTTGATATCGAGCAGTACTTC.

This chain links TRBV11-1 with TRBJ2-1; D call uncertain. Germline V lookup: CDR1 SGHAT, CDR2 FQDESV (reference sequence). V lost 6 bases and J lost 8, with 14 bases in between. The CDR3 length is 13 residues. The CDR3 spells CASSRGSLDEQFF. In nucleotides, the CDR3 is TGTGCCAGCAGTCGTGGTAGCCTCGATGAGCAGTTCTTC.

In DNA form, the CDR3 reads TGTGCTACAGCGCTAGCGGGGGTCTACGAGCAGTACTTC. Protein: CATALAGVYEQYF. This chain links TRBV7-8 with TRBJ2-7, with 10 bases aligning to TRBD2. Germline CDR1 is SGHVS and CDR2 is FQNEAQ. The CDR3 extends over 13 amino acids.

The CDR3 DNA reads as TGTGCCAGCAGCCCGCTAGGTGGGCGGGGCAGAGATACGCAGTATTTT. Translated, it gives CASSPLGGRGRDTQYF. This chain links TRBV14 with TRBJ2-3, with a possible D match to TRBD2 (6 bases). Per germline, CDR1 SGHDN and CDR2 FVKESK. With 4 bases removed from V and 5 bases from J, the gap between germline ends came to 19 bases. CDR3 length: 16 amino acids.

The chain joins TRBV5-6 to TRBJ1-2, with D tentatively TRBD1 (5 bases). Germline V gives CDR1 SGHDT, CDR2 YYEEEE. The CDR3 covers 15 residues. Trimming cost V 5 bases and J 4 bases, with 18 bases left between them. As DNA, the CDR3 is TGTGCCAGCAGGCCGACCGCCGCAGGGATCTATGGCTACACCTTC. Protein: CASRPTAAGIYGYTF.

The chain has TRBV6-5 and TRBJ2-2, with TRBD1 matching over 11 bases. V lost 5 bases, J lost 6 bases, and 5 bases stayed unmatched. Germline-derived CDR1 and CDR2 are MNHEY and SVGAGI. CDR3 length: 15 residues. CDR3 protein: CASSRPGQGAGELFF. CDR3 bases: TGTGCCAGCAGTCGACCGGGACAGGGGGCCGGGGAGCTGTTTTTT.

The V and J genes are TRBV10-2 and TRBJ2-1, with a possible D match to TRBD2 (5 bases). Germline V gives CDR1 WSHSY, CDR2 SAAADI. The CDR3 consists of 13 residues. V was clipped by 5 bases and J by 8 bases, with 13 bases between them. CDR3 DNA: TGCGCCAGCAGTTTACTAGGTGGCGATGAGCAGTTCTTC. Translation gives CASSLLGGDEQFF.

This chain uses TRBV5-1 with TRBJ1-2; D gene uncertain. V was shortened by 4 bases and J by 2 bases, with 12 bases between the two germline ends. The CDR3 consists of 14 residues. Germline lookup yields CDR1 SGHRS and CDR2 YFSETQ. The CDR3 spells CASSLFEANYGYTF. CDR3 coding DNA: TGCGCCAGCAGCCTTTTTGAGGCAAACTATGGCTACACCTTC.

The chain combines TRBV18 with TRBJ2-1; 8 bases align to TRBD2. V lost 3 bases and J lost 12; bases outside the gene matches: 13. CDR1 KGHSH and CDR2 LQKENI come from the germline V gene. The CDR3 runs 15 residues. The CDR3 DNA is TGTGCCAGCTCACCCGCGGATGGGCGGGGGGCCAGGCAGTTCTTC. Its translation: CASSPADGRGARQFF.

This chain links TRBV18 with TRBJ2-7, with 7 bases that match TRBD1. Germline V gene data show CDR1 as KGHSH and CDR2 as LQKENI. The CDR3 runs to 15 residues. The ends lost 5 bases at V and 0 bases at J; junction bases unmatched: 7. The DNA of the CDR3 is TGTGCCAGCTCAGCCACAGGGGAGAGCTCCTACGAGCAGTACTTC. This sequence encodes CASSATGESSYEQYF.

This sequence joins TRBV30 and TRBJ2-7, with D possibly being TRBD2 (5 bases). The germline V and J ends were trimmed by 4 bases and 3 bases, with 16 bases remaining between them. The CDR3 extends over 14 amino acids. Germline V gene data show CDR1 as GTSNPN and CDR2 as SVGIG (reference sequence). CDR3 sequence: CAWTRRGPVYEQYF. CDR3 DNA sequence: TGTGCCTGGACCCGACGGGGTCCTGTCTACGAGCAGTACTTC.

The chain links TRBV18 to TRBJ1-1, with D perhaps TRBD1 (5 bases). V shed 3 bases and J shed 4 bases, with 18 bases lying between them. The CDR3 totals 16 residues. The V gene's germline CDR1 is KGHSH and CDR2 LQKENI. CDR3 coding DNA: TGTGCCAGCTCACCTCCCGGGGGGGGTGCCTTCACTGAAGCTTTCTTT. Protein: CASSPPGGGAFTEAFF.

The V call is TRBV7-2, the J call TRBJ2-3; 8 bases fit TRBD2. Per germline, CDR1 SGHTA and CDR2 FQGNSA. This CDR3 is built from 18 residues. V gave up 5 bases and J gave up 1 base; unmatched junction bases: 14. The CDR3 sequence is CASSPNRGGGTRTDTQYF. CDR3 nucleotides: TGTGCCAGCAGCCCGAATAGGGGCGGGGGGACCCGCACAGATACGCAGTATTTT.

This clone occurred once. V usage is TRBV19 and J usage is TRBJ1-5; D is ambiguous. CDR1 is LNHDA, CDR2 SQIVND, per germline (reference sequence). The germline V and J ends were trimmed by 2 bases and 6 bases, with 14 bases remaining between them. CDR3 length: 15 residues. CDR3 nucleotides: TGTGCCAGTAGTATAACACCGGGGATCGGTCAGCCCCAGCATTTT. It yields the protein CASSITPGIGQPQHF.

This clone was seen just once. As DNA, the CDR3 is TGTGCCAGCAACAGTATGAGTGAAGGCTACGAGCAGTACTTC. Its protein is CASNSMSEGYEQYF. V and J are TRBV7-9 and TRBJ2-7; D gene ambiguous. The V end was cut by 7 bases, the J end by 3 bases, with 16 bases between. The germline CDR1 and CDR2 sequences are SEHNR and FQNEAQ (reference sequence). This CDR3 contains 14 residues.

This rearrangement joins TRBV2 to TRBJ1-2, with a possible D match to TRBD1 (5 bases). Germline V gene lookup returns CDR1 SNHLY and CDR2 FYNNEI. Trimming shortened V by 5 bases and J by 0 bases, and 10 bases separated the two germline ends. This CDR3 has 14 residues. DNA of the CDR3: TGTGCCAGCAGTCCCGACAGTTCTAACTATGGCTACACCTTC. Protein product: CASSPDSSNYGYTF.

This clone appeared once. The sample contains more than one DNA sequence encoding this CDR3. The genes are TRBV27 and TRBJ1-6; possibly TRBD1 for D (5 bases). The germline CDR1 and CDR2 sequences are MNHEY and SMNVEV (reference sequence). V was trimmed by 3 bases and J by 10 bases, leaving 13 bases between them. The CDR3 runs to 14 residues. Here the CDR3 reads CASSFQGGRSPLHF. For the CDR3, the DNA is TGTGCCAGCAGTTTTCAGGGAGGCCGATCACCCCTCCACTTT.